The clone carrying this TCR beta chain was counted a few times. Its antigen is still unknown. The sample comes from a study of post-analysis software for immune sequencing data. Background on the study: Progressive-relapsing, secondary progressive and relapsing-remitting multiple sclerosis were among the disease courses included.

Whole-study results and caveats: Versus controls, multiple sclerosis patients showed significantly lower diversity (normalized Chao1).

Tagging with unique molecular identifiers was a feature of the TCR beta cDNA libraries. TCRdb processed the PCR reads anew with MiXCR; each CDR3 protein has one entry. The sample yields about 820,000 distinct CDR3 sequences, about 50% seen once. The material sequenced was blood. The receptor's source is a girl aged 5-17 years with multiple sclerosis.

This CDR3 is CASRSGASSYEQYF. The DNA for the CDR3 is TGTGCCAGCAGAAGCGGGGCGAGCTCCTACGAGCAGTACTTC. This chain connects TRBV12-3 or TRBV12-4 to TRBJ2-7; 7 bases are a match to TRBD2. V lost 6 bases and J lost 0; bases outside the gene matches: 5. This CDR3 spans 14 amino acids.